This T cell receptor beta chain is drawn from a study of pediatric ulcerative colitis. Germline trimming cut 2 bases from V and 3 bases from J; bases unmatched to any gene: 6. The CDR3 sequence is 16 residues long. Germline CDR1 is MNHEY and CDR2 is SMNVEV (reference sequence). Regarding this clone: The antigen remains unidentified.

Study-wide points: In rectum, acute severe colitis had expanded clones and less diversity.

Repertoires were generated with immunoSEQ multiplex PCR, while TCRdb's copy carries only in-frame clones and drops some. Here the sample spans about 64,000 clones, about nine tenths being singletons. The sequence was obtained from a boy under 18 with severe ulcerative colitis. Specimen: blood. The chain carries TRBV27 and TRBJ1-4; 7 bases are a match to TRBD1. The CDR3 loop reads CASSLRGGGPNEKLFF. In nucleotides, the CDR3 is TGTGCCAGCAGTTTAAGAGGGGGCGGCCCTAATGAAAAACTGTTTTTT.